The 16 T cell receptor beta chains below all came from one sample that was sequenced in a study of STAT5B mutations in CD4+ large granular lymphocyte leukemia. The repertoire was sequenced with immunoSEQ multiplex PCR; TCRdb's copy has only in-frame clones and lacks some. The sample records about 48,000 clones, roughly 72% being singletons. Input material: CD4+ T cells from blood buffy coats. The receptors here all came from a human donor in good health.

This clone was counted a few times. This chain connects TRBV10-3 to TRBJ1-2; D uncertain. This CDR3 region has 12 residues. V lost 7 bases and J lost 2, with 8 bases in between. Germline CDR1 reads ENHRY; CDR2 reads SYGVKD. The CDR3 is CAITRENYGYTF. In DNA, the CDR3 is TGTGCCATCACTCGAGAGAACTATGGCTACACCTTC.

The chain joins TRBV19 to TRBJ1-1; 7 bases fit TRBD1. Per germline, CDR1 LNHDA and CDR2 SQIVND (reference sequence). This CDR3 comprises 16 residues. The J segment lost 0 bases and the V segment lost 1 base, leaving 5 bases of the junction unmatched. CDR3 amino acids: CASSIAIQGMNTEAFF. CDR3 bases: TGTGCCAGTAGTATAGCCATACAGGGGATGAACACTGAAGCTTTCTTT.

This chain connects TRBV10-1 to TRBJ2-7, with 10 bases that match TRBD1. The V gene's germline CDR1 is WNHNN and CDR2 SYGVQD (reference sequence). Losses at the gene ends were 6 bases for V and 0 bases for J; bases not matched to a gene: 8. The CDR3 covers 16 residues. CDR3 sequence: CASRLRQGAASYEQYF. CDR3 nucleotide sequence: TGCGCCAGCAGACTTAGACAGGGGGCAGCCTCCTACGAGCAGTACTTC.

CDR3 nucleotides: TGCGCCAGCAGCTATGGACAGGAGCTTACAGATACGCAGTATTTT. This codes for CASSYGQELTDTQYF. The J gene is TRBJ2-3, the V gene TRBV5-1; 7 nucleotides align to TRBD1. This CDR3 spans 15 amino acids. Germline CDR1 is SGHRS and CDR2 is YFSETQ. Trimming cost V 3 bases and J 3 bases; bases outside gene matches: 7. Filled out from reference TRBV5-1 and TRBJ2-3, the complete variable domain reads KAGVTQTPRYLIKTRGQQVTLSCSPISGHRSVSWYQQTPGQGLQFLFEYFSETQRNKGNFPGRFSGRQFSNSRSEMNVSTLELGDSALYLCASSYGQELTDTQYFGPGTRLTVL.

The rearrangement links TRBV29-1 to TRBJ2-3; D not certain. CDR3 length equals 13 residues. V was pared by 3 bases and J by 2 bases, with 9 bases between. CDR1 is SQVTM, CDR2 ANQGSEA, per germline. The CDR3 nucleotides are TGCAGCGTTGAGCCCGCCCACACAGATACGCAGTATTTT. Translated, it gives CSVEPAHTDTQYF.

The chain is built from TRBV5-4 and TRBJ1-2; tentatively, D is TRBD1 (5 bases). This CDR3 comprises 12 residues. V was clipped by 7 bases and J by 4 bases, with 11 bases between them. Germline V CDR1 and CDR2: SGHNT, YYREEE (reference sequence). CDR3 bases: TGTGCCAGCCACCGGGACCTCTATGGCTACACCTTC. Protein product: CASHRDLYGYTF. Variable domain in full (rest from reference TRBV5-4 and TRBJ1-2): ETGVTQSPTHLIKTRGQQVTLRCSSQSGHNTVSWYQQALGQGPQFIFQYYREEENGRGNFPPRFSGLQFPNYSSELNVNALELDDSALYLCASHRDLYGYTFGSGTRLTVV.

The V and J genes are TRBV5-8 and TRBJ2-7, with a tentative D call TRBD2 (6 bases). Trimming took off 0 bases at V and 3 bases at J, with 13 bases between the two ends. The CDR3 runs to 15 residues. Germline loops: CDR1 SGHTS, CDR2 YDEGEE. Here the CDR3 reads CASSLEGGAVYEQYV. The CDR3 DNA reads TGTGCCAGCAGCTTGGAGGGCGGGGCGGTCTACGAGCAGTACGTC.

The sample holds one count of this clone. The V and J genes are TRBV18 and TRBJ2-5, with TRBD1 matching 11 bases. The germline CDR1 and CDR2 sequences are KGHSH and LQKENI. The CDR3 has 16 amino acids. V gave up 0 bases and J gave up 4 bases; unmatched junction bases: 4. The CDR3 DNA follows: TGTGCCAGCTCACCACCGGGACAGGGGGTGGCAGAGACCCAGTACTTC. Translation: CASSPPGQGVAETQYF.

The CDR3 region is CASSPRSGRNTGELFF. CDR3 bases: TGTGCCAGCTCACCGCGGAGTGGTAGAAACACCGGGGAGCTGTTTTTT. The chain uses TRBV18 and TRBJ2-2, with no clear D. The CDR3 has 16 residues. Germline V gene sequence: CDR1 KGHSH, CDR2 LQKENI. The V end was cut by 3 bases, the J end by 2 bases, with 13 bases between.

This chain uses TRBV7-2 with TRBJ1-1; 7 nucleotides line up with TRBD1. The V gene end was trimmed by 5 bases and the J gene end by 0 bases; junction bases not matched to a gene: 6. The CDR3 has 15 residues. Looked up from germline, CDR1 is SGHTA and CDR2 is FQGNSA. The CDR3 is CASSPRTGLNTEAFF. Here the CDR3 DNA reads TGTGCCAGCAGCCCTAGGACAGGACTGAACACTGAAGCTTTCTTT.

The chain employs TRBV18 and TRBJ1-6; 7 bases match TRBD1. Trimming took 6 bases from V and 7 from J; bases not matched to a gene: 12. Germline V gene lookup returns CDR1 KGHSH and CDR2 LQKENI. The CDR3 loop spans 16 amino acids. The CDR3 sequence is CASSQYEGAENSPLHF. The CDR3 coding sequence is TGTGCCAGCTCTCAGTACGAGGGGGCAGAGAATTCACCCCTCCACTTT. The full variable domain, its missing parts supplied by reference TRBV18 and TRBJ1-6, is NAGVMQNPRHLVRRRGQEARLRCSPMKGHSHVYWYRQLPEEGLKFMVYLQKENIIDESGMPKERFSAEFPKEGPSILRIQQVVRGDSAAYFCASSQYEGAENSPLHFGNGTRLTVT.

The gene calls are TRBV2 and TRBJ2-5, with TRBD2 matching over 9 bases. With 4 bases clipped from V and 2 bases from J, the junction kept 5 bases outside the gene matches. The V gene's germline CDR1 is SNHLY and CDR2 FYNNEI. This CDR3 is 15 amino acids long. The CDR3 reads CASSGGGGGQETQYF. CDR3 DNA: TGTGCCAGCAGTGGAGGCGGGGGGGGACAAGAGACCCAGTACTTC.

The rearrangement joins TRBV18 to TRBJ1-6, with 11 bases that match TRBD1. V shed 2 bases, J shed 8 bases, and the junction held 11 bases outside the gene matches. The V gene's germline CDR1 is KGHSH and CDR2 LQKENI. This CDR3 is built from 18 residues. The CDR3 here is CASSPRGEGQGVDSPLHF. The CDR3 nucleotides are TGTGCCAGCTCACCAAGGGGCGAGGGACAGGGGGTTGATTCACCCCTCCACTTT.

The rearrangement joins TRBV5-1 to TRBJ1-6; the D gene is possibly TRBD1 (6 bases). CDR3 length: 15 amino acids. Germline V CDR1 and CDR2: SGHRS, YFSETQ. Trimming removed 0 bases at V and 8 bases at J, with 12 bases between. DNA of the CDR3: TGCGCCAGCAGCTTGGTCGGGACATCCTATTCACCCCTCCACTTT. This translates into CASSLVGTSYSPLHF.

The chain joins TRBV6-1 to TRBJ2-7; D not resolved. V was clipped by 4 bases and J by 7 bases, with 17 bases between them. The CDR3 length is 14 residues. Germline assignment: CDR1 MNHNS and CDR2 SASEGT. The CDR3 here is CASSARDTVGEQYV. The CDR3 DNA reads TGTGCCAGCAGTGCACGAGACACCGTCGGGGAGCAGTACGTC.

The chain employs TRBV7-9 and TRBJ2-5, with D maybe TRBD1 (5 bases). V lost 5 bases, J lost 2 bases, and 12 bases lay in between. Germline lookup yields CDR1 SEHNR and CDR2 FQNEAQ (reference sequence). The CDR3 extends over 14 amino acids. CDR3 loop: CASSKTVPQETQYF. CDR3 nucleotides: TGTGCCAGCAGCAAGACAGTACCTCAAGAGACCCAGTACTTC.